The 30 T cell receptor beta chains given below trace back to one sample, sequenced in a study of identical twins. TCRdb re-called the 5' RACE reads through MiXCR, storing one row per CDR3 protein. Of about 240,000 distinct CDR3 sequences listed, roughly a tenth are singletons. Material: memory T cells sorted from blood. The receptors shown here come from a man aged 45 to 65 in good health.

The CDR3: CASSSYRGSPLHF. CDR3 DNA sequence: TGTGCCAGCAGCTCCTACAGGGGCTCACCCCTCCACTTT. The chain couples TRBV7-2 to TRBJ1-6, with 7 bases identical to TRBD1. CDR1 and CDR2 (germline): SGHTA, FQGNSA. The CDR3 consists of 13 residues. Trimming removed 4 bases from V and 10 bases from J; junction bases left unmatched: 4.

The V gene is TRBV10-1, the J gene TRBJ2-7; 11 bases line up with TRBD2. This CDR3 comprises 22 residues. V dropped 2 bases and J dropped 6; count of bases not matched to a gene: 27. The germline CDR1 and CDR2 sequences are WNHNN and SYGVQD (reference sequence). CDR3 DNA sequence: TGCGCCAGCAGTGAGAAGGTTAGCGGGAGGGCAATCAACCGAACCAGGGACAGCGAGCAGTACTTC. It codes for CASSEKVSGRAINRTRDSEQYF.

This clonotype appeared many times. The gene calls are TRBV28 and TRBJ2-5; D remains ambiguous. The CDR3 spans 13 residues. V was cut by 7 bases and J by 4 bases, with 13 bases left in between. Germline V gene data show CDR1 as MDHEN and CDR2 as SYDVKM. CDR3 sequence reads: CASTAANVETQYF. CDR3 DNA: TGTGCCAGCACCGCTGCGAACGTAGAGACCCAGTACTTC.

The chain employs TRBV27 and TRBJ2-3; D is possibly TRBD1 or TRBD2 (5 bases each). The CDR3 consists of 16 residues. The germline V gene has CDR1 MNHEY and CDR2 SMNVEV (reference sequence). V lost 4 bases, J lost 1 base, and 15 bases lay in between. The CDR3 here is CASSSGLGLGTDTQYF. The DNA of the CDR3 is TGTGCCAGCAGTTCCGGACTGGGGCTCGGCACAGATACGCAGTATTTT.

This clonotype was seen ten or more times. The V gene is TRBV7-2, the J gene TRBJ2-1; the D is unclear. The CDR3 is 15 residues long. Trimming removed 1 base from V and 3 bases from J, with 10 bases in between. Germline lookup yields CDR1 SGHTA and CDR2 FQGNSA. The CDR3 loop is CASSLERNFYNEQFF. The DNA of the CDR3 is TGTGCCAGCAGCTTAGAACGGAACTTCTACAATGAGCAGTTCTTC.

This clonotype has just one count. A much larger clone lies one base from this, so it may be a read error. This chain links TRBV12-3 or TRBV12-4 with TRBJ2-3; D ambiguous. This CDR3 is built from 11 residues. In DNA, the CDR3 is TGTGCCAGCATCGATGGGGATACGCAGTGTTTT. Encoded protein: CASIDGDTQCF.

This clonotype turned up a few times. The rearrangement links TRBV20-1 to TRBJ2-1, with 8 positions matching TRBD1. This CDR3 is 14 amino acids long. Germline V gene data show CDR1 as DFQATT and CDR2 as SNEGSKA (reference sequence). Trimming took 6 bases from V and 4 from J; bases not matched to a gene: 8. DNA for the CDR3: TGCAGTGCAAAACCGGGACAGGCTTACAATGAGCAGTTCTTC. Translated: CSAKPGQAYNEQFF.

This clonotype was seen at least ten times. The genes are TRBV5-6 and TRBJ1-1; D possibly corresponds to TRBD1 (5 bases). CDR1 SGHDT and CDR2 YYEEEE come from the germline V gene. V was cut by 2 bases and J by 7 bases, with 18 bases left in between. CDR3 length equals 15 residues. The CDR3 loop is CASSFLATVGVEAFF. The CDR3 nucleotides read TGTGCCAGCAGCTTTTTGGCGACAGTTGGTGTTGAAGCTTTCTTT.

This clonotype came up a few times. V usage is TRBV6-2 or TRBV6-3 and J usage is TRBJ2-5; D unclear. Germline CDR1 reads MNHEY; CDR2 reads SVGEGT. This CDR3 is 12 amino acids long. V shed 5 bases and J shed 4 bases, with 8 bases lying between them. The CDR3 sequence: CASSPNGETQYF. CDR3 DNA sequence: TGTGCCAGCAGTCCCAATGGAGAGACCCAGTACTTC.

In its sample, this clonotype was seen many times. The rearrangement links TRBV5-1 to TRBJ1-6, with no clear D. CDR3 length equals 14 residues. V shed 5 bases and J shed 0 bases, with 6 bases lying between them. Per the germline V gene, CDR1 is SGHRS and CDR2 is YFSETQ. As DNA, the CDR3 is TGCGCCAGCAGGACCATCTCCTATAATTCACCCCTCCACTTT. It is translated as CASRTISYNSPLHF. Full variable domain (rest looked up from reference TRBV5-1 and TRBJ1-6): KAGVTQTPRYLIKTRGQQVTLSCSPISGHRSVSWYQQTPGQGLQFLFEYFSETQRNKGNFPGRFSGRQFSNSRSEMNVSTLELGDSALYLCASRTISYNSPLHFGNGTRLTVT.

The J gene is TRBJ2-2, the V gene TRBV5-1; 8 nucleotides agree with TRBD2. Germline CDR1 and CDR2: SGHRS and YFSETQ. The ends lost 5 bases at V and 4 bases at J; junction bases unmatched: 7. The CDR3 covers 15 residues. Written as DNA, the CDR3 is TGCGCCAGCAGTATTAGCGGGATGCTCACCGGGGAGCTGTTTTTT. Protein: CASSISGMLTGELFF.

This clonotype has a count of ten or more. The J gene is TRBJ2-1, the V gene TRBV10-3; D is unresolved. The germline V gene has CDR1 ENHRY and CDR2 SYGVKD. V lost 11 bases to trimming and J lost 4 bases, with 15 bases between them. CDR3 size: 13 residues. The CDR3 nucleotides are TGTGCCCACGGTGGTGTCCTTTACAATGAGCAGTTCTTC. This sequence encodes CAHGGVLYNEQFF.

In its sample, this clonotype was seen a few times. V usage is TRBV25-1 and J usage is TRBJ2-5; D is tentatively TRBD1 or TRBD2 (5 bases each). This CDR3 contains 13 residues. Trimming took 7 bases from V and 0 from J, leaving 9 bases between them. The germline V gene encodes CDR1 MGHDK and CDR2 SYGVNS. CDR3 in amino acids: CASTRDDQETQYF. The CDR3 DNA reads TGTGCCAGCACGAGGGACGACCAAGAGACCCAGTACTTC.

Many counts were recorded for this clonotype. J is TRBJ1-5 and V is TRBV12-3 or TRBV12-4; 7 bases line up with TRBD1. After removal of 3 bases from V and 10 bases from J, the junction contained 3 bases not matched to a gene. The CDR3 spans 12 residues. The DNA for the CDR3 is TGTGCCAGCAGTTTGATAGGGGGCCCCCAGCATTTT. It yields the protein CASSLIGGPQHF.

This clonotype was seen at least ten times. This chain uses TRBV15 with TRBJ2-1; D is undetermined. The CDR3 extends over 12 amino acids. Trimming removed 3 bases at V and 3 bases at J, with 3 bases between. In germline, CDR1 is LNHNV, CDR2 YYDKDF (reference sequence). CDR3 amino acids: CATSRNYNEQFF. The CDR3 DNA sequence: TGTGCCACCAGCAGGAACTACAATGAGCAGTTCTTC.

To note about this clonotype: This clone may be a read error of a much larger clone one base away. This chain joins TRBV4-3 and TRBJ2-1, with 9 bases aligning to TRBD2. This CDR3 has 16 residues. V gave up 4 bases and J gave up 6 bases; unmatched junction bases: 10. The germline gives CDR1 LGHNA, CDR2 YSLEER. The CDR3 region is CASSRASGAPFNEQFF. CDR3 DNA: TGCGCCAGCAGCCGAGCTAGCGGGGCCCCTTTCAATGAGCAGTTCTTC.

The V and J genes are TRBV4-2 and TRBJ2-2; D is ambiguous. This CDR3 has 15 amino acids. Germline CDR1 LGHNA, CDR2 YNFKEQ. With 7 bases removed from V and 0 bases from J, the gap between germline ends came to 12 bases. The CDR3 DNA reads TGTGCCAGCACGGAGACGGCTACGAACACCGGGGAGCTGTTTTTT. It is translated as CASTETATNTGELFF.

This clonotype was counted at least ten times. CDR3: CASSTRRSQETQYF. The DNA for the CDR3 is TGCGCCAGCAGCACCCGCAGGTCGCAAGAGACCCAGTACTTC. V and J are TRBV4-1 and TRBJ2-5; D not resolved. This CDR3 contains 14 residues. Deletions cut 5 bases from V and 2 bases from J, with 12 bases between. Germline loops: CDR1 MGHRA, CDR2 YSYEKL.

This clonotype has a count of ten or more. The CDR3 DNA reads TGCAGTGCTAGAGAGGGAGCAGGGAACACCGGGGAGCTGTTTTTT. As protein: CSAREGAGNTGELFF. This chain links TRBV20-1 with TRBJ2-2, with D possibly being TRBD2 (5 bases). The germline V gene has CDR1 DFQATT and CDR2 SNEGSKA (reference sequence). V lost 0 bases and J 1 base, leaving 9 bases between the germline ends. CDR3 length equals 15 residues.

This clonotype was seen many times. The chain joins TRBV4-3 to TRBJ2-7, with D unclear. V dropped 1 base and J dropped 6 bases, with 13 bases sitting between them. Germline assignment: CDR1 LGHNA and CDR2 YSLEER. There are 14 residues in the CDR3. The CDR3: CASSQAPRVPEQYF. The CDR3 coding sequence is TGCGCCAGCAGCCAAGCTCCTCGGGTCCCCGAGCAGTACTTC.

The chain joins TRBV3-1 to TRBJ1-6; D may be TRBD1 (6 bases). Germline V lookup: CDR1 LGHDT, CDR2 YNNKEL (reference sequence). The V end lost 2 bases, the J end lost 9 bases, and 11 bases lay between the germline ends. This CDR3 spans 14 amino acids. CDR3 sequence (DNA): TGTGCCAGCAGCCAAATCACGGGGGCTTCACCCCTCCACTTT. Protein product: CASSQITGASPLHF.

The chain recombines TRBV7-2 with TRBJ1-5; D is ambiguous. Trimming left V 1 base short and J 0 bases short, with 10 bases between. In germline, CDR1 is SGHTA, CDR2 FQGNSA. The CDR3 consists of 16 residues. Here the CDR3 DNA reads TGTGCCAGCAGCTTAGGCTCCGGATTTAGCAATCAGCCCCAGCATTTT. Its protein product is CASSLGSGFSNQPQHF.

Points on this clonotype: A much larger clone sits a single nucleotide away, making a read error possible. V gene TRBV11-2 combines with J gene TRBJ2-2; D is ambiguous. The CDR3 has 13 amino acids. CDR1 and CDR2 from the germline V gene are SGHAT and FQNNGV. V lost 5 bases and J 3 bases, leaving 7 bases between the germline ends. Here the CDR3 DNA reads TGTGCCAGCAGCGGGTCCTACACCGGGGAGCTGTTTTTT. It specifies CASSGSYTGELFF.

The J gene is TRBJ2-5, the V gene TRBV19, with a possible D match to TRBD2 (5 bases). The CDR3 consists of 13 residues. CDR1 and CDR2 from the germline V gene are LNHDA and SQIVND (reference sequence). With 6 bases removed from V and 5 bases from J, the gap between germline ends came to 13 bases. In DNA, the CDR3 is TGTGCCAGTAGCCTGAGGGCTCGGGAGACCCAGTACTTC. Residues: CASSLRARETQYF.

This clonotype was detected ten times or more. The CDR3 here is CASSEGQGPYEQYF. CDR3 DNA: TGCGCCAGCAGCGAGGGACAGGGACCCTACGAGCAGTACTTC. The chain links TRBV5-1 to TRBJ2-7; 9 bases are shared with TRBD1. V was clipped by 4 bases and J by 2 bases; unmatched bases: 4. The CDR3 is made up of 14 amino acids. Germline V gives CDR1 SGHRS, CDR2 YFSETQ.

This clonotype was found many times. V gene TRBV7-9 combines with J gene TRBJ2-1; 11 bases align to TRBD2. Germline V lookup: CDR1 SEHNR, CDR2 FQNEAQ (reference sequence). The CDR3 runs 15 residues. J gave up 4 bases and V 5 bases, and 4 bases lay outside the gene matches. The CDR3, as DNA: TGTGCCAGCAGCATACTAGCGGGAGCTTACAATGAGCAGTTCTTC. This translates into CASSILAGAYNEQFF.

Ten or more counts support this clonotype. The gene calls are TRBV3-1 and TRBJ2-7, with TRBD1 identical over 12 bases. Trimming took 5 bases from V and 3 from J; bases not matched to a gene: 5. Germline values: CDR1 LGHDT, CDR2 YNNKEL (reference sequence). CDR3 length: 15 amino acids. The CDR3: CASSVGTGGFYEQYF. CDR3 bases: TGTGCCAGCAGCGTTGGGACAGGGGGCTTCTACGAGCAGTACTTC.

This clonotype was recorded only once. The J gene is TRBJ2-7, the V gene TRBV3-1; either TRBD1 or TRBD2 may fit D (5 bases each). CDR1 LGHDT and CDR2 YNNKEL come from the germline V gene (reference sequence). Between the trimmed V and J ends, which lost 1 base and 3 bases, there was a span of 16 bases. The CDR3 is 16 amino acids. The CDR3 coding sequence is TGTGCCAGCAGCCAAGTAGAGGGGAGTCCTTTCTACGAGCAGTACTTC. Amino acids: CASSQVEGSPFYEQYF.

The chain joins TRBV2 to TRBJ2-3, with 9 bases identical to TRBD1. The CDR3 spans 14 residues. CDR1 and CDR2 from the germline V gene are SNHLY and FYNNEI. J gave up 8 bases and V 8 bases, and 11 bases lay outside the gene matches. Here the CDR3 reads CASSLQGARGTQYF. The CDR3 coding sequence is TGTGCCAGCTCCCTACAGGGGGCGCGGGGTACGCAGTATTTT.

The sample holds a few counts of this clonotype. The V and J genes are TRBV6-1 and TRBJ2-2; 8 bases match TRBD1. V lost 6 bases to trimming and J lost 5 bases; unmatched junction nucleotides: 8. Germline V gene lookup returns CDR1 MNHNS and CDR2 SASEGT. The CDR3 totals 15 residues. The CDR3 loop is CASRIRGRATGELFF. DNA of the CDR3: TGTGCCAGCAGGATCAGGGGGCGCGCAACCGGGGAGCTGTTTTTT.